This paragraph reports one TCR beta chain. Its antigen is undetermined. The read ends 3 residues before the CDR3 terminus; that terminus is restored from the germline J gene. TCRdb's table, derived via immunoSEQ multiplex PCR, lists solely in-frame clones and lacks some. This repertoire comprises tens of thousands of clones; its ten largest clones make up 4.8%. These data belong to a study of T cells in women clearing cervical HPV infection. Study as a whole: Cases: HPV16-related CIN3 or worse on histology, 2 invasive cancers. For cases, blood was sampled a median approximately 150 days after lesion detection, interquartile range roughly 80 to 200 days. Study-wide results and limits: Associations may precede or follow infection; HPV-specific or memory T cells were not isolated.

MY09/MY11 PCR detected cervical HPV DNA; dot-blot assigned genotypes. There are 18 residues in the CDR3. V was shortened by 4 bases and J by 0 bases, with 19 bases between the two germline ends. The germline V gene has CDR1 DFQATT and CDR2 SNEGSKA (reference sequence). The receptor was derived from a woman aged 18 to 69 with a cervical HPV16 infection that either progressed to CIN3+ or cleared (not recorded which). The sample taken for sequencing was blood buffy coat. The chain joins TRBV20-1 to TRBJ1-6; D is uncertain. The sequenced CDR3 bases are TGCAGTGCTATATCTGTTGGGCGGGGTGGCTCCTATAATTCACCC. This translates into CSAISVGRGGSYNSP. The complete CDR3 protein is CSAISVGRGGSYNSPLHF.